This T cell receptor beta chain was profiled in a study of cytomegalovirus exposure and HLA in healthy donors. This PCR relied on a set of 60 Vbeta primers and 13 Jbeta primers. Only in-frame clones appear in the TCRdb table, and some are missing; sequencing was by immunoSEQ multiplex PCR. The sample carries 75,000 to 100,000 clones, 80% recorded once. Comments on this clone: This sample also contains other DNA sequences that code for the same CDR3.

This clonotype was obtained from a young man in good health and CMV-seronegative. Sequencing input: PBMCs.

The CDR3 sequence: CASSQGTVINYGYTF. Written as DNA, the CDR3 is TGCGCCAGCAGCCAAGGGACAGTCATTAACTATGGCTACACCTTC. The chain uses TRBV4-1 and TRBJ1-2; possible D gene TRBD1, 6 bases. This CDR3 contains 15 residues. Trimming removed 1 base at V and 1 base at J, with 10 bases between. Germline lookup yields CDR1 MGHRA and CDR2 YSYEKL.